The 11 T cell receptor beta chains listed next were all sequenced from one sample in a study of response to subunit inactivated influenza vaccine (dated by TCRdb to the late 2010s). Library prep was done by RT-PCR. The run used an Illumina HiSeq 2500. TCRdb cleaned the public reads at Q25 with fastp, built clones with MiXCR and kept in-frame beta chains. Duplicate CDR3 protein sequences are folded into a single record with the most common DNA and genes. This sample comprises roughly 700,000 distinct CDR3 sequences, about 14% of them detected only once. The ten top clones hold around 7% of the sample. This specimen was PBMCs from blood, taken around 14 days before vaccination. The receptors originated from a man between 50 and 59 years old who received an inactivated influenza vaccine. Donor details come from another sample of the same person, matched by shared clones.

The sample holds a few counts of this clonotype. V and J are TRBV19 and TRBJ2-3, with no clear D. The CDR3 length is 13 residues. The V and J ends lost 4 bases and 3 bases respectively, with 8 bases between them. The germline V gene encodes CDR1 LNHDA and CDR2 SQIVND (reference sequence). The CDR3 reads CASSTRTTDTQYF. The CDR3 coding sequence is TGTGCCAGTAGTACAAGAACGACAGATACGCAGTATTTT. Together with reference TRBV19 and TRBJ2-3, the CDR3 gives the full variable domain: DGGITQSPKYLFRKEGQNVTLSCEQNLNHDAMYWYRQDPGQGLRLIYYSQIVNDFQKGDIAEGYSVSREKKESFPLTVTSAQKNPTAFYLCASSTRTTDTQYFGPGTRLTVL.

This clonotype was observed a few times. At one of its ends the junction is not consistent with the germline gene, which may arise from a read error. The chain recombines TRBV18 with TRBJ2-1; 9 bases are a match to TRBD2. The CDR3 has 15 residues. The germline gives CDR1 KGHSH, CDR2 LQKENI. The CDR3, as DNA: TGTGCCAGCTCACGACTAGCGGCCTCCGACAATGAGCAGTTCTTC. This codes for CASSRLAASDNEQFF.

This clonotype was seen a handful of times. The rearrangement joins TRBV6-1 to TRBJ1-1, with D hard to call. Trimming pared 2 bases from V and 1 base from J, leaving 5 bases between. Per the germline V gene, CDR1 is MNHNS and CDR2 is SASEGT. CDR3 length: 13 residues. CDR3 DNA: TGTGCCAGCAGTGAACCAGGGAACACTGAAGCTTTCTTT. It encodes CASSEPGNTEAFF.

At least ten counts were recorded for this clonotype. V usage is TRBV7-9 and J usage is TRBJ2-5, with D possibly TRBD1 on 6 matching bases. Trimming removed 6 bases at V and 0 bases at J, with 8 bases between. The germline CDR1 and CDR2 sequences are SEHNR and FQNEAQ (reference sequence). CDR3 length equals 13 residues. The DNA for the CDR3 is TGTGCCAGCAGGCGGACAGACCAAGAGACCCAGTACTTC. Amino acid sequence: CASRRTDQETQYF.

This clonotype has a count of ten or more. The gene calls are TRBV6-5 and TRBJ2-1; possible D gene TRBD2, 5 bases. Germline CDR1 and CDR2: MNHEY and SVGAGI. Trimming removed 0 bases at V and 7 bases at J, with 7 bases between. This CDR3 has 13 residues. Written as DNA, the CDR3 is TGTGCCAGCAGTTACTCTACGGGGAATGAGCAGTTCTTC. Protein product: CASSYSTGNEQFF.

V usage is TRBV20-1 and J usage is TRBJ2-7; D may be TRBD1 (5 bases). There are 13 residues in the CDR3. Per the germline V gene, CDR1 is DFQATT and CDR2 is SNEGSKA (reference sequence). Between the trimmed V and J ends, which lost 3 bases and 2 bases, there was a span of 11 bases. The CDR3, as DNA: TGCAGTGCTAGGACAGTTGCTACCTACGAGCAGTACTTC. Protein sequence: CSARTVATYEQYF.

This clonotype turned up a few times. The V and J genes are TRBV24-1 and TRBJ1-5, with 10 bases that match TRBD1. Trimming at V came to 4 bases and at J to 1 base, leaving 12 bases not matched to a gene. The CDR3 is 19 residues long. Germline assignment: CDR1 KGHDR and CDR2 SFDVKD. The CDR3 nucleotides read TGTGCCACCAGTGAGGGTGACAGGGGGCCGGAAGACAGCAATCAGCCCCAGCATTTT. Amino acids: CATSEGDRGPEDSNQPQHF.

The sample holds a few counts of this clonotype. The rearrangement joins TRBV18 to TRBJ2-2; D uncertain. The V gene's germline CDR1 is KGHSH and CDR2 LQKENI. Trimming shortened V by 3 bases and J by 2 bases, and 7 bases separated the two germline ends. The CDR3 is 14 residues long. The CDR3 region is CASSPTINTGELFF. The DNA for the CDR3 is TGTGCCAGCTCACCGACGATTAACACCGGGGAGCTGTTTTTT.

This clonotype was observed a few times. V gene TRBV20-1 combines with J gene TRBJ2-1; D assignment may be TRBD1 or TRBD2 (5 bases each). V lost 3 bases, J lost 0 bases, and 12 bases lay in between. Germline V CDR1 and CDR2: DFQATT, SNEGSKA (reference sequence). The CDR3 is 15 residues long. The CDR3 region has the DNA TGCAGTGCTAGGGGGACCTCAAGCTCCTACAATGAGCAGTTCTTC. This translates into CSARGTSSSYNEQFF.

This clonotype occurred many times. The chain has TRBV7-9 and TRBJ2-1; D gene uncertain. The V gene lost 3 bases and the J gene lost 5 bases, with 14 bases spanning the gap. The germline CDR1 and CDR2 sequences are SEHNR and FQNEAQ (reference sequence). The CDR3 has 15 amino acids. The CDR3 region is CASSFSSLADNEQFF. CDR3 sequence (DNA): TGTGCCAGCAGCTTTAGTAGCTTGGCCGACAATGAGCAGTTCTTC.

The J gene is TRBJ2-6, the V gene TRBV11-1, with TRBD2 identical over 12 bases. The CDR3 has 19 residues. Trimming cost V 1 base and J 0 bases; bases outside gene matches: 4. CDR1 is SGHAT and CDR2 is FQDESV in the germline V gene (reference sequence). CDR3 protein: CASSLGVTSGSSGANVLTF. CDR3 DNA sequence: TGTGCCAGCAGCTTAGGAGTGACTAGCGGGAGCTCTGGGGCCAACGTCCTGACTTTC. Complete variable domain (other parts from reference TRBV11-1 and TRBJ2-6): EAEVAQSPRYKITEKSQAVAFWCDPISGHATLYWYRQILGQGPELLVQFQDESVVDDSQLPKDRFSAERLKGVDSTLKIQPAELGDSAMYLCASSLGVTSGSSGANVLTFGAGSRLTVL.